These T cell receptor beta chains were read from a single sample in a study of T cell repertoires in aging, cancer and after chemotherapy. One entry per CDR3 protein results from TCRdb running MiXCR on the multiplex PCR reads. The sample has roughly 18,000 distinct CDR3 sequences; approximately 35% are singletons. Sequenced sample: blood. The receptors originated from a human donor with a solid tumor. The CDR3 runs from the conserved cysteine through the conserved F or W. Fields, in order: V gene, clone size, J gene, D gene, CDR3 protein, CDR3 DNA. D genes are given only for firm matches. Clone sizes are given selectively: once, few, many, or a class where the clone is expanded.

>TRBV6-5|few|TRBJ2-1|.
CASSYPKARDPNEQFF
TGTGCCAGCAGTTACCCTAAGGCCAGGGACCCCAATGAGCAGTTCTTC
>TRBV6-2/TRBV6-3|.|TRBJ2-3|TRBD2
CASKSSGRGRDTQYF
TGTGCCAGTAAGTCTAGCGGGAGAGGGAGAGATACGCAGTATTTT
>TRBV6-5|.|TRBJ1-2|TRBD1
CASSPNRGREGYTF
TGTGCCAGCAGTCCAAACAGGGGGCGAGAAGGCTACACCTTC
>TRBV19|.|TRBJ2-1|TRBD2
CASRTSGSFDEQFF
TGTGCCAGTCGGACTAGCGGGAGTTTCGATGAGCAGTTCTTC
>TRBV19|.|TRBJ2-7|.
CASSTGHVVTYEQYF
TGTGCCAGTAGTACAGGACACGTGGTTACCTACGAGCAGTACTTC
>TRBV4-2|.|TRBJ2-2|.
CASSQESSMPGELFF
TGTGCCAGCAGCCAAGAGTCTAGTATGCCCGGGGAGCTGTTTTTT
>TRBV5-5|.|TRBJ1-2|TRBD1
CASSYGTENPYGYTF
TGTGCCAGCAGCTATGGGACAGAGAATCCCTATGGCTACACCTTC
>TRBV5-1|.|TRBJ1-4|TRBD1
CASSHRGANEKLFF
TGCGCCAGCAGCCACAGGGGTGCTAATGAAAAACTGTTTTTT
>TRBV11-3|.|TRBJ2-3|TRBD2
CASSLVAGGVTDTQYF
TGTGCCAGCAGCTTAGTAGCGGGAGGAGTTACAGATACGCAGTATTTT
>TRBV19|medium-sized|TRBJ2-1|TRBD2
CASSRSGTAYNEQFF
TGTGCCAGTAGTCGAAGCGGGACGGCGTACAATGAGCAGTTCTTC
>TRBV18|few|TRBJ1-1|TRBD1
CASSRLGQANTEAFF
TGTGCCAGCTCACGATTGGGACAGGCAAACACTGAAGCTTTCTTT
>TRBV6-4|medium-sized|TRBJ2-1|.
CASSEGTSSYNEQFF
TGTGCCAGCAGTGAAGGGACAAGCTCCTACAATGAGCAGTTCTTC
>TRBV27|few|TRBJ2-1|TRBD1
CASSLSRGPRNEQFF
TGTGCCAGCAGTTTATCCAGGGGGCCAAGGAATGAGCAGTTCTTC
>TRBV20-1|.|TRBJ2-5|.
CRVLGPQETQYF
TGCAGAGTACTCGGACCCCAAGAGACCCAGTACTTC
>TRBV6-1|.|TRBJ1-1|.
CASSYPQGANTEAFF
TGTGCCAGCAGTTACCCCCAGGGCGCGAACACTGAAGCTTTCTTT
>TRBV29-1|few|TRBJ1-1|.
CSVEGSFGGLNTEAFF
TGCAGCGTTGAAGGATCGTTCGGGGGATTGAACACTGAAGCTTTCTTT
>TRBV5-1|medium-sized|TRBJ2-3|TRBD2
CASSLGLAGHTDTQYF
TGCGCCAGCAGCTTGGGGCTAGCGGGGCACACAGATACGCAGTATTTT
>TRBV6-6|.|TRBJ2-3|TRBD2
CASSYSGLAGGTDTQYF
TGTGCCAGCAGTTACTCGGGGCTAGCGGGGGGCACAGATACGCAGTATTTT
>TRBV13|few|TRBJ1-1|.
CASSLQDMNTEAFF
TGTGCCAGCAGTTTACAGGACATGAACACTGAAGCTTTCTTT
>TRBV6-4|.|TRBJ1-2|TRBD1
CASSQGAWANYGYTF
TGTGCCAGCAGCCAGGGGGCCTGGGCCAACTATGGCTACACCTTC
>TRBV19|few|TRBJ2-1|.
CASSPSGTVSANEQFF
TGTGCCAGTAGCCCTTCCGGGACCGTCTCTGCCAATGAGCAGTTCTTC
>TRBV5-5|.|TRBJ2-1|.
CASSWGGANEQFF
TGTGCCAGCAGCTGGGGGGGGGCCAATGAGCAGTTCTTC
>TRBV14|.|TRBJ1-5|.
CASSPGGFEANQPQHF
TGTGCCAGCAGCCCCGGCGGATTTGAGGCCAATCAGCCCCAGCATTTT
>TRBV12-3/TRBV12-4|.|TRBJ2-3|TRBD2
CASSSRLAGADTQYF
TGTGCCAGCAGTTCGAGACTAGCGGGAGCAGATACGCAGTATTTT
>TRBV28|.|TRBJ1-5|.
CASSPPAWNNQPQHF
TGTGCCAGCAGTCCCCCGGCTTGGAACAATCAGCCCCAGCATTTT
>TRBV30|.|TRBJ2-2|.
CAWTRGVTGELFF
TGTGCCTGGACGAGAGGAGTCACCGGGGAGCTGTTTTTT
>TRBV30|few|TRBJ2-3|.
CAWSWEQTFSTDTQYF
TGTGCCTGGAGTTGGGAGCAAACCTTTAGCACAGATACGCAGTATTTT
>TRBV18|.|TRBJ2-5|TRBD1
CASSLRTGVRETQYF
TGTGCCAGCTCACTTAGGACAGGGGTACGGGAGACCCAGTACTTC
>TRBV18|few|TRBJ1-1|.
CASSPDREAFF
TGTGCCAGCTCACCCGACAGGGAAGCTTTCTTT
>TRBV6-1|.|TRBJ1-3|.
CASTSTGLSGNTIYF
TGTGCCAGCACCTCCACGGGTCTCTCTGGAAACACCATATATTTT
>TRBV13|.|TRBJ1-5|.
CASSLRQASNQPQHF
TGTGCCAGCAGCTTACGGCAGGCTAGCAATCAGCCCCAGCATTTT
>TRBV15|few|TRBJ2-4|TRBD1
CATSRPSGGFAKNIQYF
TGTGCCACCAGCAGACCTTCAGGGGGCTTTGCCAAAAACATTCAGTACTTC
>TRBV18|few|TRBJ2-2|.
CASSSRTPPIGGELFF
TGTGCCAGCTCATCCCGGACTCCACCCATCGGCGGGGAGCTGTTTTTT
>TRBV4-3|.|TRBJ1-5|.
CASSQLYGNQPQHF
TGCGCCAGCAGCCAACTATATGGCAATCAGCCCCAGCATTTT
>TRBV5-6|.|TRBJ1-5|TRBD1
CASSLGGSGGWGNQPQHF
TGTGCCAGCAGCTTGGGGGGGTCAGGGGGCTGGGGCAATCAGCCCCAGCATTTT
>TRBV11-1|.|TRBJ2-1|TRBD1
CASSLGQSNEQFF
TGTGCCAGCAGCCTGGGACAGAGCAATGAGCAGTTCTTC
>TRBV6-5|.|TRBJ2-5|.
CASSPNRRPPTQYF
TGTGCCAGCAGTCCAAACCGACGGCCCCCGACCCAGTACTTC
>TRBV18|.|TRBJ2-3|TRBD2
CASSTLSGGFSDTQYF
TGTGCCAGCTCAACCCTAAGCGGGGGGTTTTCAGATACGCAGTATTTT
>TRBV30|.|TRBJ1-5|.
CAWSVIPLGVQPQHF
TGTGCCTGGAGTGTAATCCCCTTGGGGGTCCAGCCCCAGCATTTT
>TRBV6-1|.|TRBJ2-1|.
CASSGAGQSYNEQFF
TGTGCCAGCAGTGGGGCGGGACAGTCGTACAATGAGCAGTTCTTC
>TRBV5-4|.|TRBJ1-2|.
CASSRMFLTGRYGYTF
TGTGCCAGCAGCCGGATGTTCTTAACAGGACGCTATGGCTACACCTTC